This is a list of T cell receptor beta chains from one sample in a study of beta chain features in type 1 diabetes. Assay used: immunoSEQ multiplex PCR; TCRdb lists only in-frame clones, some missing. The top ten hold 2% to 2.5% of the sample, which has tens of thousands of clones, roughly 70% seen once. What was sequenced was Tregs from blood. Receptors originate from a young woman with type 1 diabetes. CDR3s include the opening cysteine and the closing phenylalanine or tryptophan. The D gene is left open where the match is weak. Clone size is given for some rows only: seen once, a few or many times, or a class if the clone is expanded.

V	size	D	J	DNA	CDR3
TRBV7-9	once	NA	TRBJ2-3	TGTGCCAGCAGCTTAGGACGCGGGGGCACAGATACGCAGTATTTT	CASSLGRGGTDTQYF
TRBV7-2	NA	TRBD2	TRBJ2-4	TGTGCCAGCAGCTTAGACTTTAGCGGGAGATACATTCAGTACTTC	CASSLDFSGRYIQYF
TRBV10-3	NA	NA	TRBJ1-1	TGTGCCATCAGCCTGGACAGAAACACTGAAGCTTTCTTT	CAISLDRNTEAFF
TRBV9	NA	NA	TRBJ2-2	TGTGCCAGCAGCGTAGGCGGACAGAGCACCGGGGAGCTGTTTTTT	CASSVGGQSTGELFF
TRBV19	NA	NA	TRBJ2-3	TGTGCCAGTAGTATGGGGCCCAATACGCAGTATTTT	CASSMGPNTQYF
TRBV13	NA	TRBD1	TRBJ1-2	TGTGCCAGCAGCTTAGTTCTTGGACAGGCGGGGGGCTACACCTTC	CASSLVLGQAGGYTF
TRBV7-2	NA	TRBD2	TRBJ2-3	TGTGCCAGCAGCTCTGTAGCGGGGGTCACAGATACGCAGTATTTT	CASSSVAGVTDTQYF
TRBV7-2	NA	TRBD1	TRBJ1-2	TGTGCCAGCAGCCCCCACCCACAGGGGAGCTATGGCTACACCTTC	CASSPHPQGSYGYTF
TRBV7-2	NA	NA	TRBJ1-2	TGTGCCAGCAGCTTAGGGCAGACACCTAATGGCTACACCTTC	CASSLGQTPNGYTF
TRBV5-4	NA	TRBD2	TRBJ2-2	TGTGCCAGCAGCTTTAGCGGGAGGGCCGGGGAGCTGTTTTTT	CASSFSGRAGELFF
TRBV7-2	NA	NA	TRBJ2-1	TGTGCCAGCAGCCAAAGCTCGAGCTCCTACAATGAGCAGTTCTTC	CASSQSSSSYNEQFF
TRBV7-9	NA	TRBD2	TRBJ2-1	TGTGCCAGCAGCCTCCGACTAGCGAGGGGCTACAATGAGCAGTTCTTC	CASSLRLARGYNEQFF
TRBV29-1	NA	NA	TRBJ1-3	TGCAGCGCTGGGTTTCCTGGAGGCACCATATATTTT	CSAGFPGGTIYF
TRBV2	NA	NA	TRBJ2-4	TGTGCCAGCAGTGAAGCGCTTTGGGGGGAAAACATTCAGTACTTC	CASSEALWGENIQYF
TRBV11-2	NA	TRBD1	TRBJ2-2	TGTGCCAGCACCGAATATAGGGTAGCCGACAGGGGACGCACCGGGGAGCTGTTTTTT	CASTEYRVADRGRTGELFF
TRBV19	NA	NA	TRBJ1-1	TGTGCCAGTAGTATTCGGGAGGGACGAACTGAAGCTTTCTTT	CASSIREGRTEAFF
TRBV6-5	medium-sized	TRBD1	TRBJ1-1	TGTGCCAGCAGTTATCTAACAGGGGGCACTGAAGCTTTCTTT	CASSYLTGGTEAFF
TRBV5-1	NA	TRBD1	TRBJ1-4	TGCGCCAGCAGCTTGGGACAGGGCGCGTTCGAAAAACTGTTTTTT	CASSLGQGAFEKLFF
TRBV29-1	NA	NA	TRBJ2-3	TGCAGCGTTGAGAGGCAGCAGGGGGATACGCAGTATTTT	CSVERQQGDTQYF
TRBV15	NA	TRBD1	TRBJ1-6	TGTGCCACCAGCAGCGGACAGGAATATTCACCCCTCCACTTT	CATSSGQEYSPLHF
TRBV5-1	NA	NA	TRBJ2-7	TGCGCCAGCAGCTTGGCCCAGGGGAGCTCCTACGAGCAGTACTTC	CASSLAQGSSYEQYF
TRBV6-5	NA	NA	TRBJ2-7	TGTGCCAGCAGTAGCGCGGAGGGGCAGTACTTC	CASSSAEGQYF
TRBV19	NA	NA	TRBJ2-7	TGTGCCAGTACCTACGGGGGCGAGCAGTACTTC	CASTYGGEQYF
TRBV19	NA	NA	TRBJ2-6	TGTGCCAGTAGTATACGGAACATGGGGGCGGTGGACTTAGCTGGGGCCAACGTCCTGACTTTC	CASSIRNMGAVDLAGANVLTF
TRBV7-8	NA	NA	TRBJ2-7	TGTGCCAGCAGCCCCCCCCCAGGGCTTATCTCCGAGCAGTACTTC	CASSPPPGLISEQYF
TRBV18	NA	TRBD1	TRBJ1-4	TGTGCCAGCTCCCAGCCGGGACAGGGTCATGAAAAACTGTTTTTT	CASSQPGQGHEKLFF
TRBV4-2	NA	NA	TRBJ1-2	TGTGCCAGCAGCCAAGGACTGATAGGCTACACCTTC	CASSQGLIGYTF
TRBV9	NA	TRBD1	TRBJ2-5	TGTGCCAGCAGCGTAGTGAATCTGGGACAGGGAGGAGAGACCCAGTACTTC	CASSVVNLGQGGETQYF
TRBV19	few	NA	TRBJ1-5	TGTGCCAGTAGTAATCATGGAGATCAGCCCCAGCATTTT	CASSNHGDQPQHF
TRBV4-2	NA	TRBD2	TRBJ2-1	TGTGCCAGCAGCCCCCAAACTAGCGGGGGGTACAATGAGCAGTTCTTC	CASSPQTSGGYNEQFF
TRBV5-1	NA	TRBD1	TRBJ2-7	TGCGCCAGCAGCCCGGCTACGTGGACAGGGGGCGACGAGCAGTACTTC	CASSPATWTGGDEQYF
TRBV7-2	once	TRBD2	TRBJ2-3	TGTGCCAGCAGCTTTCTAGCGGTGCAGTATTTT	CASSFLAVQYF
TRBV7-2	few	NA	TRBJ2-7	TGTGCCAGCAGCCCTGACTGGACCTACGAGCAGTACTTC	CASSPDWTYEQYF
TRBV2	few	NA	TRBJ1-5	TGTGCCTCTCAGGAGGAGCGAGATCAGCCCCAGCATTTT	CASQEERDQPQHF
TRBV7-3	NA	TRBD2	TRBJ2-7	TGTGCCAGCAGCCTCCGGGGACTAGCGGGCGACGAGCAGTACTTC	CASSLRGLAGDEQYF
TRBV7-7	NA	TRBD2	TRBJ2-5	TGTGCTAGCAGCCCGGTAGCGGGAGGGCTGGAGACCCAGTACTTC	CASSPVAGGLETQYF
TRBV5-1	NA	NA	TRBJ2-7	TGCGCCAGCAGCTTGCTAGAGGCGGGAGAGCAGTACTTC	CASSLLEAGEQYF
TRBV29-1	NA	TRBD1	TRBJ2-3	TGCAGCTACCTAGGACAGGGGGTTTTAGATACGCAGTATTTT	CSYLGQGVLDTQYF
TRBV28	NA	TRBD1	TRBJ1-5	TGTGCCAGCAGTTTCCCCCGGACAGGGACTAATCAGCCCCAGCATTTT	CASSFPRTGTNQPQHF
TRBV5-6	NA	TRBD2	TRBJ2-1	TGTGCCAGCAGCTTCACTAGCGCTTCCTACAATGAGCAGTTCTTC	CASSFTSASYNEQFF